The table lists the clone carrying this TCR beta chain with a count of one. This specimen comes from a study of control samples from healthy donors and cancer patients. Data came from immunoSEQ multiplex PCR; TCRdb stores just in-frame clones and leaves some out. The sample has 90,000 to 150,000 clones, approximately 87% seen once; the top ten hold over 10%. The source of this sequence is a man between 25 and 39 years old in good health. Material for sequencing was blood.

CDR3 sequence reads: CASSFGLTSYNEQFF. CDR3 bases: TGTGCCAGCAGCTTTGGACTGACGTCCTACAATGAGCAGTTCTTC. V and J are TRBV5-6 and TRBJ2-1; the D gene is possibly TRBD2 (5 bases). The germline V gene has CDR1 SGHDT and CDR2 YYEEEE. Trimming shortened V by 2 bases and J by 1 base, and 10 bases separated the two germline ends. The CDR3 is 15 amino acids.